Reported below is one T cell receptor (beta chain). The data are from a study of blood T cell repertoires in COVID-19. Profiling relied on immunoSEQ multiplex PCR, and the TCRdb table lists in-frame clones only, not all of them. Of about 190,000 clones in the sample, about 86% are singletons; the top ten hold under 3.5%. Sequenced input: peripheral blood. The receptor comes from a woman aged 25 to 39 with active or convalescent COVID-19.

The CDR3 bases are TGTGCCAGCAGTTTCCCAGGGTACAATGAGCAGTTCTTC. It encodes CASSFPGYNEQFF. The chain joins TRBV12-3 or TRBV12-4 to TRBJ2-1; a possible D gene is TRBD1 (5 bases). Trimming pared 3 bases from V and 4 bases from J, leaving 7 bases between. This CDR3 is 13 amino acids long.